This T cell receptor (beta chain) derives from a study of blood T cell repertoires in COVID-19. Sequencing used immunoSEQ multiplex PCR; TCRdb keeps in-frame clones, though not all of them. Among some 35,000 clones, roughly 89% were seen once, and the ten largest hold around 7%. The CDR3 is made up of 11 amino acids. Germline V gives CDR1 MDHEN, CDR2 SYDVKM. Deletions cut 6 bases from V and 5 bases from J, with 5 bases between. The sequenced material came from peripheral blood. The V gene is TRBV28, the J gene TRBJ1-3; D remains unclear. This receptor was identified in a human donor in a cohort sampled during active COVID-19. CDR3 sequence: CASSYRNTIYF. The CDR3 region has the DNA TGTGCCAGCAGCTACCGAAACACCATATATTTT.